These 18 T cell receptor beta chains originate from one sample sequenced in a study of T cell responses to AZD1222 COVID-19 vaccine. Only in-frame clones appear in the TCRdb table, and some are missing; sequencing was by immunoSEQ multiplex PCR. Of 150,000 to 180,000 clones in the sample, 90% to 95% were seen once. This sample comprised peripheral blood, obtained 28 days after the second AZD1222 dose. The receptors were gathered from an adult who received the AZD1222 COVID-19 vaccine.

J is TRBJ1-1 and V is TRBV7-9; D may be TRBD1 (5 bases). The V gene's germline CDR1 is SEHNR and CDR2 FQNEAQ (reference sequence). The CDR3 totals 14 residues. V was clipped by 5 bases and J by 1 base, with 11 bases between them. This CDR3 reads CASSLGPQNTEAFF. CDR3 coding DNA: TGTGCCAGCAGCCTGGGACCGCAGAACACTGAAGCTTTCTTT.

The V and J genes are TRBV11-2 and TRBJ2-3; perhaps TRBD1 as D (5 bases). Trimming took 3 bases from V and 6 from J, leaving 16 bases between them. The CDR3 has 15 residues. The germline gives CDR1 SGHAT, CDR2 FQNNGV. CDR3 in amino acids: CASSFYPLRVDTQYF. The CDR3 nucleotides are TGTGCCAGCAGCTTCTACCCGCTCAGGGTTGATACGCAGTATTTT.

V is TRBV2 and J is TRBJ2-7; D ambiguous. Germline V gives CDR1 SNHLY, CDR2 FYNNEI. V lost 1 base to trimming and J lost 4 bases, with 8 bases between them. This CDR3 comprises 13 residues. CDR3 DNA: TGTGCCAGCAGTGAAGTACACCCATACGAGCAGTACTTC. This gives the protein CASSEVHPYEQYF.

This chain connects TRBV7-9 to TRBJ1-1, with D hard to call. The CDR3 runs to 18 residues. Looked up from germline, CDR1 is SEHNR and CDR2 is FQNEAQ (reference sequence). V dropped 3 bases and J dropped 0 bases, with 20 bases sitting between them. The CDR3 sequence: CASSFSPATSPLNTEAFF. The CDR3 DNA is TGTGCCAGCAGCTTTTCCCCAGCTACCTCCCCTTTGAACACTGAAGCTTTCTTT.

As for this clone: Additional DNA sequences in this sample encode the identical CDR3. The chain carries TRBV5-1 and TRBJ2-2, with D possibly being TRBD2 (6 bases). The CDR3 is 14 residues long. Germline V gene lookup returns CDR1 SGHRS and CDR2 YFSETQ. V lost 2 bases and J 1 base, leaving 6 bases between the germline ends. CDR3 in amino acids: CASSFGGNTGELFF. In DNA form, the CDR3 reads TGCGCCAGCAGCTTCGGGGGGAACACCGGGGAGCTGTTTTTT.

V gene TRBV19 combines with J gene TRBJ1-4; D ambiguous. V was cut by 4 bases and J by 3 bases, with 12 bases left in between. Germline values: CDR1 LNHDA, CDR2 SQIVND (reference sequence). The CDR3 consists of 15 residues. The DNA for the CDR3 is TGTGCCAGTAGTAAGCGGCCTGCGGCTAATGAAAAACTGTTTTTT. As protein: CASSKRPAANEKLFF.

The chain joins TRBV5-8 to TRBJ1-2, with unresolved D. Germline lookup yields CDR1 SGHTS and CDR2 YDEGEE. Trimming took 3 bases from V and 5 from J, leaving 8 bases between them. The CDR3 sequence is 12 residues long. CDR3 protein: CASSSGPYGYTF. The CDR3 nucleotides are TGTGCCAGCAGCTCCGGTCCGTATGGCTACACCTTC.

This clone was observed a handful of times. The CDR3 reads CASSPGTGVEQPQHF. DNA of the CDR3: TGTGCCAGCAGCCCCGGGACAGGGGTTGAACAGCCCCAGCATTTT. V gene TRBV11-2 combines with J gene TRBJ1-5; 10 bases line up with TRBD1. With V trimmed by 5 bases and J by 7 bases, 8 bases remained unmatched. This CDR3 contains 15 residues. Looked up from germline, CDR1 is SGHAT and CDR2 is FQNNGV.

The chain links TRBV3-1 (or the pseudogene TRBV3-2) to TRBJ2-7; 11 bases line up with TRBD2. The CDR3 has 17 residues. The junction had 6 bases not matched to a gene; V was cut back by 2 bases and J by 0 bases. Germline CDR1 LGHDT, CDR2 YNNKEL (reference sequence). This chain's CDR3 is CASSQPLTSGSSYEQYF. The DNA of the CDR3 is TGTGCCAGCAGCCAACCTCTCACTAGCGGGAGCTCCTACGAGCAGTACTTC.

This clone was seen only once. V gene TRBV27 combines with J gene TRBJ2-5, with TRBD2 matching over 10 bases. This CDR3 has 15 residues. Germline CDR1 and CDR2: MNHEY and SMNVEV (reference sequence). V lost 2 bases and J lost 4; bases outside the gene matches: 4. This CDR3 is CASSLELAGAETQYF. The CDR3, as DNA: TGTGCCAGCAGTTTAGAGCTAGCGGGGGCAGAGACCCAGTACTTC.

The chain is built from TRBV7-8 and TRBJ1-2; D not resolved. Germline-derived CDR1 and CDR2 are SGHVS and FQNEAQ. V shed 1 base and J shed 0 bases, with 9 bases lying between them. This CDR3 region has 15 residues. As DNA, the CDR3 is TGTGCCAGCAGCTTAGGGGCCTACCCTAACTATGGCTACACCTTC. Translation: CASSLGAYPNYGYTF.

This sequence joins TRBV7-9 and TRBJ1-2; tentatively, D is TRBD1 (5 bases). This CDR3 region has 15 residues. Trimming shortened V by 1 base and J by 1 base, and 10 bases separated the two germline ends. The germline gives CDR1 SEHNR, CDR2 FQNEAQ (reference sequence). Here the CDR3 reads CASSLGHRNNYGYTF. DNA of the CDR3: TGTGCCAGCAGCTTAGGGCACAGGAATAACTATGGCTACACCTTC.

The CDR3 nucleotides are TGTGCCAGCAGCGTAGCCAGGGGGTTGAACACTGAAGCTTTCTTT. Residues: CASSVARGLNTEAFF. The genes are TRBV9 and TRBJ1-1; 7 nucleotides line up with TRBD1. Germline V CDR1 and CDR2: SGDLS, YYNGEE. With 0 bases clipped from V and 0 bases from J, the junction kept 2 bases outside the gene matches. CDR3 length: 15 residues.

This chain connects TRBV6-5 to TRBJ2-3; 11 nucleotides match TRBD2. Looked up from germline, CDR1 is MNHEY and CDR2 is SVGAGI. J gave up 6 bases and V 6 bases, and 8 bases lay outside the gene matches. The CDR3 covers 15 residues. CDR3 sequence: CASRPVAGGWDTQYF. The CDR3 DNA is TGTGCCAGCAGACCCGTAGCGGGGGGGTGGGATACGCAGTATTTT.

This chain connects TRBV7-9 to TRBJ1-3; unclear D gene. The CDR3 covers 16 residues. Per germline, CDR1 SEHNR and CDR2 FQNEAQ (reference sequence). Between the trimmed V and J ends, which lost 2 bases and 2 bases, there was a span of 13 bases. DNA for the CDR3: TGTGCCAGCAGCTTATATCAAGGATCCACTGGAAACACCATATATTTT. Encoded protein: CASSLYQGSTGNTIYF.

CDR3: CASSSSWSPLHF. As DNA, the CDR3 is TGTGCCAGCAGCTCCAGTTGGTCACCCCTCCACTTT. The rearrangement links TRBV7-9 to TRBJ1-6; D remains ambiguous. Germline lookup yields CDR1 SEHNR and CDR2 FQNEAQ (reference sequence). V was shortened by 4 bases and J by 10 bases, with 8 bases between the two germline ends. The CDR3 has 12 residues. The entire variable domain, with the rest obtained from reference TRBV7-9 and TRBJ1-6, is as follows: DTGVSQNPRHKITKRGQNVTFRCDPISEHNRLYWYRQTLGQGPEFLTYFQNEAQLEKSRLLSDRFSAERPKGSFSTLEIQRTEQGDSAMYLCASSSSWSPLHFGNGTRLTVT.

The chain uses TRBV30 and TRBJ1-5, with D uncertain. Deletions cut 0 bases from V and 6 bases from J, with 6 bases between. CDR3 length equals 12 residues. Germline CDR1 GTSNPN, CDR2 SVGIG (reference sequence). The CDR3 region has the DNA TGTGCCTGGAGTGTATCCGTTCAGCCCCAGCATTTT. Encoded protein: CAWSVSVQPQHF.

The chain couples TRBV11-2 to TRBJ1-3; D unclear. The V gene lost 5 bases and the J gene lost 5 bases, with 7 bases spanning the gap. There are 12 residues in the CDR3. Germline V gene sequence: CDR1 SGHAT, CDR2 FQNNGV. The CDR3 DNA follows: TGTGCCAGCAGCCTAGTACGAAACACCATATATTTT. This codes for CASSLVRNTIYF. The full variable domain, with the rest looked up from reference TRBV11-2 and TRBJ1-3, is EAGVAQSPRYKIIEKRQSVAFWCNPISGHATLYWYQQILGQGPKLLIQFQNNGVVDDSQLPKDRFSAERLKGVDSTLKIQPAKLEDSAVYLCASSLVRNTIYFGEGSWLTVV.